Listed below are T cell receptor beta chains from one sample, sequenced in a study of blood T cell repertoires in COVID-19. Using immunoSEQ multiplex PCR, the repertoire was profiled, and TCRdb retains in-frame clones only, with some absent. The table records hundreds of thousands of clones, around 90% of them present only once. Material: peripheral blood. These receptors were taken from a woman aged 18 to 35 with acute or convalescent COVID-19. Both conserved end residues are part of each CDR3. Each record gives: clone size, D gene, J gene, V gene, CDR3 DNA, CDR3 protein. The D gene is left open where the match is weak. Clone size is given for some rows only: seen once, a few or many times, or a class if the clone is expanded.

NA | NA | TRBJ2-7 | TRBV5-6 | TGTGCCAGCAGCCCTCCAGGGGTCTACGAGCAGTACTTC | CASSPPGVYEQYF
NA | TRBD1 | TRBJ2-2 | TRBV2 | TGTGCCAGCTACCTAGAGGGGGCGCATACCGGGGAGCTGTTTTTT | CASYLEGAHTGELFF
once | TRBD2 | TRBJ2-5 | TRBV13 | TGTGCCAGCAGCTCTGGACTAGCGGGTCTCGAGACCCAGTACTTC | CASSSGLAGLETQYF
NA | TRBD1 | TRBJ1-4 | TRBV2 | TGTGCCAGTAACAGGGGGCGTAATGAAAAACTGTTTTTT | CASNRGRNEKLFF
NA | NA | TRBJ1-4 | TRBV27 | TGTGCCAGCAGTTTATTGGACAGAAATGAAAAACTGTTTTTT | CASSLLDRNEKLFF
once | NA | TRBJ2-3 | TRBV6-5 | TGTGCCAGCAGTCGCGGGACGGCTGAAGGAGATACGCAGTATTTT | CASSRGTAEGDTQYF
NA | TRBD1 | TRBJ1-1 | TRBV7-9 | TGTGCCAGCAGCCCCGGTGGGACAGGGGGCCCAGACACTGAAGCTTTCTTT | CASSPGGTGGPDTEAFF
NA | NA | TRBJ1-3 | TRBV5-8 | TGTGCCAGCAGCTTGGGGGCCTTCTCTGGAAACACCATATATTTT | CASSLGAFSGNTIYF
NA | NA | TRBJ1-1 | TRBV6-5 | TGTGCCAGCAGCCCGACAGGCCTGAACACTGAAGCTTTCTTT | CASSPTGLNTEAFF
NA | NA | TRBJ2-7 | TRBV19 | TGTGCCAGTTCTGACAGGCCAAAGAAGGGCGAGCAGTACTTC | CASSDRPKKGEQYF
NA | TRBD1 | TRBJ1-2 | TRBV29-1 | TGCAGCGTTGGACAGGGAGAAGGCTACACCTTC | CSVGQGEGYTF
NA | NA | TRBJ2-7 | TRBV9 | TGTGCCAGCAGCGCCGACGGACAGCCCTACGAGCAGTACTTC | CASSADGQPYEQYF
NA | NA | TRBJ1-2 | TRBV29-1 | TGCAGCGTGGACAAGGACAGTCTTAACTATGGCTACACCTTC | CSVDKDSLNYGYTF
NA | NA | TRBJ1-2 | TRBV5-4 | TGTGCCAGCAGCTCCGGGGTTGAGGGTGGCTACACCTTC | CASSSGVEGGYTF
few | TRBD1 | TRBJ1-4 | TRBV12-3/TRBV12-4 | TGTGCCAGCAGCGGACAGGGGACTGAAAAACTGTTTTTT | CASSGQGTEKLFF
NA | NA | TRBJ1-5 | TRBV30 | TGTGCCTGGAGTGTACGGGAGGATCAGCCCCAGCATTTT | CAWSVREDQPQHF
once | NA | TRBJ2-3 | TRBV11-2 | TGTGCCAGCAGCTTAGACAGGAGGGATACGCAGTATTTT | CASSLDRRDTQYF
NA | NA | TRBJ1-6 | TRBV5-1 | TGCGCCAGCAGCTTAGAAACAGGGATCGCCCTCCACTTT | CASSLETGIALHF
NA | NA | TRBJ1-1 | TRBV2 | TGTGCCAGCAGTGAAGCGCGATATAACACTGAAGCTTTCTTT | CASSEARYNTEAFF
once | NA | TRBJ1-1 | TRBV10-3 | TGTGCCATCAGCGTCCACAGGGAACAACCCTCTGAAGCTTTCTTT | CAISVHREQPSEAFF
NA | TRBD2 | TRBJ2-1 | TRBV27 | TGTGCCAGCAGTTTACTAGCGGGGGTGTCGGATGAGCAGTTCTTC | CASSLLAGVSDEQFF
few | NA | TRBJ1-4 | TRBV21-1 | TGTGCCAGCAGGGACTGTAGTTCAGAATACAGGGTCCCAACTAATGAAAAACTGTTTTTT | CASRDCSSEYRVPTNEKLFF
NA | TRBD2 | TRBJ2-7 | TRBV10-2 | TGCGCCAGCGGGGCGGGGGTGACCTACGAGCAGTACTTC | CASGAGVTYEQYF
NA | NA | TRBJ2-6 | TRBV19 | TGTGCCAGTAGTATAGATAGGCAGGGGTCTGGATGGGCCAACGTCCTGACTTTC | CASSIDRQGSGWANVLTF
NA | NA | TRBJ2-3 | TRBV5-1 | TGCGCCAGCAGCTGCTGCACGCTATCCACAGATACGCAGTATTTT | CASSCCTLSTDTQYF
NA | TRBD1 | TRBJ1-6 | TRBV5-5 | TGTGCCAGCAGTCTCCAGACAGGGAGTTCACCCCTCCACTTT | CASSLQTGSSPLHF
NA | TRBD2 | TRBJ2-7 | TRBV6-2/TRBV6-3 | TGTGCCAGCAGTTACTCGATCCCTAGCGGGGGGTCCTACGAGCAGTACTTC | CASSYSIPSGGSYEQYF
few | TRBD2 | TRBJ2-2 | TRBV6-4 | TGTGCCAGCCGAACTAGCGACACCGGGGAGCTGTTTTTT | CASRTSDTGELFF
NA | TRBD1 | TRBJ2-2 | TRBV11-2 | TGTGCCAGCAGCTTAGTGTGGCGGGGACAGGGTTTTCGGGGCGGGGAGCTGTTTTTT | CASSLVWRGQGFRGGELFF
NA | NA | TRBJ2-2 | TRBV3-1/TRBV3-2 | TGTGCCAGCAGCCAAGAGACCGTGGGCTACACCGGGGAGCTGTTTTTT | CASSQETVGYTGELFF
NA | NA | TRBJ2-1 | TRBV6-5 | TGTGCCAGCACCGACGGGGGGCAGGGAAACAATGAGCAGTTCTTC | CASTDGGQGNNEQFF